The clone carrying this T cell receptor beta chain came up once. This sample was taken from a study of blood T cell repertoires in COVID-19. Clones were read by immunoSEQ multiplex PCR, and TCRdb kept only the in-frame ones, dropping some. The repertoire holds roughly 380,000 clones, 81% seen once, with about 1% in the top ten. This CDR3 has 16 residues. Looked up from germline, CDR1 is MNHEY and CDR2 is SMNVEV (reference sequence). J gave up 5 bases and V 7 bases, and 14 bases lay outside the gene matches. The sequencing input was peripheral blood. This chain links TRBV27 with TRBJ2-3, with 8 positions matching TRBD1. The TCR originated in a human donor with acute or convalescent COVID-19. The donor label of this sample is uncertain. This CDR3 reads CASNQKGTGHVDTQYF. In DNA, the CDR3 is TGTGCCAGCAATCAAAAGGGGACAGGACATGTAGATACGCAGTATTTT.